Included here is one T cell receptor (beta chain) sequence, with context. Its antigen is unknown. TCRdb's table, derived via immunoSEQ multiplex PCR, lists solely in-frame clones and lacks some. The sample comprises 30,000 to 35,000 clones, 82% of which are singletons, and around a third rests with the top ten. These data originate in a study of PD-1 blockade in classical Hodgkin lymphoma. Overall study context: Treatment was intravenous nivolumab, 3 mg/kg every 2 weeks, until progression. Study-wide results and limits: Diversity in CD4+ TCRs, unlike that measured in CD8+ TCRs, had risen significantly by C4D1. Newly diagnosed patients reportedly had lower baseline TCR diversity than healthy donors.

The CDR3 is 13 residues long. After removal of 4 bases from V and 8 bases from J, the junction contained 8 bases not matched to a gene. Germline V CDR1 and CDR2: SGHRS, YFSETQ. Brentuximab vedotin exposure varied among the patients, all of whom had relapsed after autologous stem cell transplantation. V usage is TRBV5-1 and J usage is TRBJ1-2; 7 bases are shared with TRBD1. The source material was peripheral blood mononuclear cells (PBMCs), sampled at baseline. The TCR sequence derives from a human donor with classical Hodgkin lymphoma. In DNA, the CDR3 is TGCGCCAGCAGCATTGACAGGGATCGGGGCTACACCTTC. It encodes CASSIDRDRGYTF.